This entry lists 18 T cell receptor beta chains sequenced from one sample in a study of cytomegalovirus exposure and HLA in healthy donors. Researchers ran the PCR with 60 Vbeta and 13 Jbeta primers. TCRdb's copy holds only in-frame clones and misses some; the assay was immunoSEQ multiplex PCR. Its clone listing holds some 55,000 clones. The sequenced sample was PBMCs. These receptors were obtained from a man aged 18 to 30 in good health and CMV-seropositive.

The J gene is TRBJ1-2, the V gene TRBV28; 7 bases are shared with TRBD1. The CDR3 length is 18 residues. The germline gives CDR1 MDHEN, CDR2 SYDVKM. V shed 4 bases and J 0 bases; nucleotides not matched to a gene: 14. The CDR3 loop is CASSSGGWDPTANYGYTF. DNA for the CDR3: TGTGCCAGCAGTTCAGGGGGGTGGGACCCCACAGCTAACTATGGCTACACCTTC.

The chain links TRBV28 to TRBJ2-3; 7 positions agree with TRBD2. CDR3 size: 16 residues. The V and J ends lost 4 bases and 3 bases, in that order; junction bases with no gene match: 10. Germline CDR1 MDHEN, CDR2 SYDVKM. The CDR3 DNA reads TGTGCCAGCAGTTCAGGCGGGAGTGCCACTACAGATACGCAGTATTTT. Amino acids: CASSSGGSATTDTQYF.

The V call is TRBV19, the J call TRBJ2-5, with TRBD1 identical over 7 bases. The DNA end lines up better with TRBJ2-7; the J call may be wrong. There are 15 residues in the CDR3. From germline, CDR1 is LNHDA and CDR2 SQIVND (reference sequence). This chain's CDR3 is CASSPVQGVLYEQYF. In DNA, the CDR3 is TGTGCCAGTAGTCCGGTCCAGGGGGTGCTTTACGAGCAGTACTTC.

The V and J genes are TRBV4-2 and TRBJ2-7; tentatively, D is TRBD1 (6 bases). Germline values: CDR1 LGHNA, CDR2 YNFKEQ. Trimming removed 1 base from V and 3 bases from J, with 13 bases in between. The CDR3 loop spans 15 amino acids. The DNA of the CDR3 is TGTGCCAGCAGCCAAGTTCAGGGGTCTGACTACGAGCAGTACTTC. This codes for CASSQVQGSDYEQYF.

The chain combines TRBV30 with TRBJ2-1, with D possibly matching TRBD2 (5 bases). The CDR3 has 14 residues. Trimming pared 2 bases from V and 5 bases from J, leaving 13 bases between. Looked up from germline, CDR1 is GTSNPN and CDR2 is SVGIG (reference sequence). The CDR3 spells CAWSISDWNNEQFF. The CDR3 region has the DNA TGTGCCTGGAGTATCTCGGACTGGAACAATGAGCAGTTCTTC.

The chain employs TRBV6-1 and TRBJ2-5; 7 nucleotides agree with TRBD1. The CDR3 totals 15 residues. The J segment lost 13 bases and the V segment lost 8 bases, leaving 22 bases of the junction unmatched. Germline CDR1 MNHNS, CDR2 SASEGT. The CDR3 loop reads CASGDYDREGSFRYF. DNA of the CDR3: TGTGCCAGCGGCGATTATGACAGGGAAGGCTCCTTTCGGTACTTC.

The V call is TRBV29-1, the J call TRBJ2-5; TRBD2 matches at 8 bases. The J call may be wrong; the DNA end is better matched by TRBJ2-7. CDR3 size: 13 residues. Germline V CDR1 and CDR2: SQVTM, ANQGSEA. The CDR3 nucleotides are TGCAGCGTTGGTGAGACTAGCGCTTACGAGCAGTACTTC. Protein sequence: CSVGETSAYEQYF.

CDR3 protein: CASNPPGQIKVAGYTF. CDR3 coding DNA: TGTGCCAGCAATCCACCAGGACAGATTAAGGTAGCTGGCTACACCTTC. The chain joins TRBV28 to TRBJ1-2, with D possibly TRBD1 on 6 matching bases. CDR3 length: 16 residues. V was shortened by 7 bases and J by 7 bases, with 25 bases between the two germline ends. Looked up from germline, CDR1 is MDHEN and CDR2 is SYDVKM.

CDR3 loop: CASSQTSGRAYEQYF. In nucleotides, the CDR3 is TGTGCCAGCTCTCAAACTAGCGGGAGGGCCTACGAGCAGTACTTC. The rearrangement joins TRBV18 to TRBJ2-7; TRBD2 matches at 13 bases. V was pared by 6 bases and J by 2 bases, with 4 bases of the junction left unmatched. Looked up from germline, CDR1 is KGHSH and CDR2 is LQKENI. The CDR3 loop spans 15 amino acids.

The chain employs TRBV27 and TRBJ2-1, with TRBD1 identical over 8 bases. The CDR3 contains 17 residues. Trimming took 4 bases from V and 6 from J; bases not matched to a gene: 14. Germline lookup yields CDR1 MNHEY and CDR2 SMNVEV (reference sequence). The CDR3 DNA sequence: TGTGCCAGCAGTTCCCGAGAGTGGCGGCAGGGGGCCAATGAGCAGTTCTTC. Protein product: CASSSREWRQGANEQFF.

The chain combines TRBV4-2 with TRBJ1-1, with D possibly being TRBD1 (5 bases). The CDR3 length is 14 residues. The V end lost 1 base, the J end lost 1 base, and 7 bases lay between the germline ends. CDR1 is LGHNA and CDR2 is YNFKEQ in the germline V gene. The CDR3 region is CASSQVGGNTEAFF. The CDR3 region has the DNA TGTGCCAGCAGCCAAGTGGGGGGGAACACTGAAGCTTTCTTT.

The CDR3 loop is CASRQGANTGELFF. The CDR3 bases are TGTGCCAGCCGACAGGGGGCGAACACCGGGGAGCTGTTTTTT. This chain links TRBV19 with TRBJ2-2, with 9 bases lining up with TRBD1. Trimming at V came to 9 bases and at J to 0 bases, leaving 2 bases not matched to a gene. The CDR3 is 14 residues long. CDR1 and CDR2 from the germline V gene are LNHDA and SQIVND (reference sequence). The whole variable domain, remainder taken from reference TRBV19 and TRBJ2-2, is DGGITQSPKYLFRKEGQNVTLSCEQNLNHDAMYWYRQDPGQGLRLIYYSQIVNDFQKGDIAEGYSVSREKKESFPLTVTSAQKNPTAFYLCASRQGANTGELFFGEGSRLTVL.

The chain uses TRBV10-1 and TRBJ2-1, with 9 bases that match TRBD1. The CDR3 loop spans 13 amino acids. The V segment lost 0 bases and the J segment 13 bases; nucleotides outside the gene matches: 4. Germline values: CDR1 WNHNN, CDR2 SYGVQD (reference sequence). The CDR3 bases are TGCGCCAGCAGTGAGTCCCGGGACAGGGATCAGTTCTTC. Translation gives CASSESRDRDQFF.

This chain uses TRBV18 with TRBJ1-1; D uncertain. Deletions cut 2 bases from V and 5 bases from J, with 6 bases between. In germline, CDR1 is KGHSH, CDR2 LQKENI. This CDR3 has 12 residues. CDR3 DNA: TGTGCCAGCTCACCAACGAGGACTGAAGCTTTCTTT. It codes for CASSPTRTEAFF.

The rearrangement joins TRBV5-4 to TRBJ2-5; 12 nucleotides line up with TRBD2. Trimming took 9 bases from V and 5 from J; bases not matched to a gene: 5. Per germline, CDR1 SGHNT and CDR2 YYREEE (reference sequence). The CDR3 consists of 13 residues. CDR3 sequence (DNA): TGTGCCACCCGGACTAGCGGGGTGGAGACCCAGTACTTC. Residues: CATRTSGVETQYF.

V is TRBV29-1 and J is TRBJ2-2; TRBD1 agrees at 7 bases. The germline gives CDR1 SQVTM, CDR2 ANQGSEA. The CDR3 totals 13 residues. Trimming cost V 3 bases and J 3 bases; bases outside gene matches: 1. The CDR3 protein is CSVDGTDTGELFF. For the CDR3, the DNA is TGCAGCGTTGACGGGACAGACACCGGGGAGCTGTTTTTT.

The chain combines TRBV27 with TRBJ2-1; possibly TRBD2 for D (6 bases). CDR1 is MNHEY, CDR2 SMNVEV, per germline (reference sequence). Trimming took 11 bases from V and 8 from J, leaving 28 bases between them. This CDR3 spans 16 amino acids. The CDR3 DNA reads TGTGCCCGCGTCCGCCCACCGGGACGACTAGGCGATGAGCAGTTCTTC. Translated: CARVRPPGRLGDEQFF.

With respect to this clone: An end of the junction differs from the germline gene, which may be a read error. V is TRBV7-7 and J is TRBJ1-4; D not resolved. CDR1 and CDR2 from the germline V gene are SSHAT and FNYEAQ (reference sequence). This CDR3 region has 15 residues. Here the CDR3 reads CASSLGRQTNEKLFF. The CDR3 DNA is TGTGCTAGCAGCTTGGGCAGGCAAACTAATGAAAAACTGTTTTTT.